This T cell receptor (beta chain) is from a study of cytomegalovirus exposure and HLA in healthy donors. Clones were read by immunoSEQ multiplex PCR, and TCRdb kept only the in-frame ones, dropping some. The sample has about 250,000 clones, about 88% seen once. V dropped 1 base and J dropped 6 bases, with 10 bases sitting between them. Germline CDR1 reads SGHTA; CDR2 reads FQGNSA. The CDR3 runs to 14 residues. The donors were part of the validation cohort of 120 subjects. That cohort was separate from the first cohort, which comprised under 700 subjects. The receptor's source is a man aged 18 to 35 in good health and CMV-seropositive. Sequencing was done on a sample of PBMCs. The chain is built from TRBV7-2 and TRBJ2-1; D possibly corresponds to TRBD2 (5 bases). CDR3 DNA sequence: TGTGCCAGCAGCTTAGAGCGGCAGCTCAATGAGCAGTTCTTC. Translation: CASSLERQLNEQFF. Variable domain in full (rest from reference TRBV7-2 and TRBJ2-1): GAGVSQSPSNKVTEKGKDVELRCDPISGHTALYWYRQSLGQGLEFLIYFQGNSAPDKSGLPSDRFSAERTGGSVSTLTIQRTQQEDSAVYLCASSLERQLNEQFFGPGTRLTVL.